This TCR beta chain was identified in a study of T cells in Graves' hyperthyroidism and ophthalmopathy. The overall study: Peripheral blood was drawn at first diagnosis, prior to all treatment.

This clonotype turned up a few times. The source material, RNA transcripts, was used to amplify TCR beta CDR3 regions. TCR CDR3 underwent first-round RT-PCR with the HTBI primer set. TCRdb used MiXCR to reprocess the multiplex PCR reads, holding one entry per CDR3 protein. In the table there are roughly 740,000 distinct CDR3 sequences, 15% to 20% of which are singletons. Subjects aged 18 to 65 presented with newly diagnosed hyperthyroidism of less than 2 months' duration. Diagnosis relied on clinical symptoms, serum thyroxine and TRAb, thyroid ultrasound and orbital computed tomography. Trimming left V 3 bases short and J 7 bases short, with 24 bases between. There are 18 residues in the CDR3. From germline, CDR1 is LGHNA and CDR2 YNFKEQ.

This receptor was obtained from a man younger than 35 with Graves' hyperthyroidism. This chain joins TRBV4-2 and TRBJ2-2; possibly TRBD1 for D (6 bases). The sequenced sample was blood. DNA of the CDR3: TGTGCCAGCAGCCACCCGCCCGTGGGGGCGCGTTGGAACGGGGAGCTGTTTTTT. It yields the protein CASSHPPVGARWNGELFF.